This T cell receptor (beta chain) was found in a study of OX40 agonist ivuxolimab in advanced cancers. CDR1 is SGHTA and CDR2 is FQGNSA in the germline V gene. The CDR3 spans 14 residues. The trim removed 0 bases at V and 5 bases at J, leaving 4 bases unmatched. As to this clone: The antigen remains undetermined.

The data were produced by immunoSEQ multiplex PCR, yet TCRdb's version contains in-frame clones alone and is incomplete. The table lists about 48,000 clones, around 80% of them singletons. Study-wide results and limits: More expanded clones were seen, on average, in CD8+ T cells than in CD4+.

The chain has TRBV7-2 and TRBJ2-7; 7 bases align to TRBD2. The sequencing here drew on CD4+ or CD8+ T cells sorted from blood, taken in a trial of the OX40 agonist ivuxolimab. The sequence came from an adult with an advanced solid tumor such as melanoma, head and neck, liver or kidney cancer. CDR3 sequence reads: CASSLAGGVDEQYF. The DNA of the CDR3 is TGTGCCAGCAGCTTAGCGGGGGGGGTTGACGAGCAGTACTTC.